This T cell receptor beta chain was identified during a study of shared T cell receptors in the human thymus. Germline V gives CDR1 SNHLY, CDR2 FYNNEI. This CDR3 is 12 amino acids long. Trimming removed 8 bases at V and 10 bases at J, with 15 bases between. A single count supports this clone. The data were produced by immunoSEQ multiplex PCR, yet TCRdb's version contains in-frame clones alone and is incomplete. The table shows about 710,000 clones, with approximately 89% occurring only once. The same sample was also used in a study of human thymus T cells. From that study: All donors were healthy Finnish infants who were undergoing corrective surgery to treat congenital heart defects. During corrective heart surgery, resections were taken, and the thymus tissue came from them. V and J genes seemed to be used with bias in thymic and blood repertoires.

The clonotype was recovered from a boy under two years old with a congenital heart defect. Sample: thymocytes. The chain links TRBV2 to TRBJ2-1; TRBD2 is a possible D gene (5 bases). CDR3 sequence: CASLIGGPEQFF. CDR3 sequence (DNA): TGTGCCAGCCTAATAGGCGGGCCCGAGCAGTTCTTC.